This T cell receptor beta chain was identified in a study of T-cell memory formation after mild COVID-19. Background on the study: TCR clusters largely stayed donor specific.

Study-wide points: Memory sampled before infection contained some responding clones, suggesting cross-reactive memory joined.

Employing constant-segment primers, 5'RACE generated TCR alpha and TCR beta cDNA libraries bearing sample barcodes and UMIs. TCRdb re-called the 5' RACE reads through MiXCR, storing one row per CDR3 protein. This sample has over 120,000 distinct CDR3 sequences; about 19% occur once, and the top ten carry around 2.4%. The CDR3 sequence is 16 residues long. The germline V gene encodes CDR1 SGHRS and CDR2 YFSETQ. V lost 6 bases and J lost 7; bases outside the gene matches: 10. Points on this clonotype: The antigen remains undetermined.

The chain carries TRBV5-1 and TRBJ2-1; TRBD2 matches at 13 bases. The receptor was isolated from an adult woman who had mild COVID-19 (a few samples of this study predate the infection). Cell type and time point are not known. Sequencing was done on a sample of PBMCs or a T cell subset sorted from them (not recorded which). The CDR3 region has the DNA TGCGCCAGCAAACCGGGACTAGCGGGAAGTGGGAATGAGCAGTTCTTC. The encoded protein is CASKPGLAGSGNEQFF.